The sequence of this T cell receptor (beta chain) was determined in a study of T cell responses to AZD1222 COVID-19 vaccine. This CDR3 contains 14 residues. CDR1 is MNHEY and CDR2 is SVGAGI in the germline V gene. The junction had 6 bases not matched to a gene; V was cut back by 2 bases and J by 6 bases. Profiling relied on immunoSEQ multiplex PCR, and the TCRdb table lists in-frame clones only, not all of them. The top ten hold roughly 3.5% of the sample, which has around 120,000 clones, around 87% seen once. Study-level findings and limits: A mostly white British donor set with more females was recruited, and clonal diversity was possibly underestimated. With two AZD1222 doses given, Spike-specific TCR breadth and depth both rose. The study reported that nearly half of spike-specific TCRs target unmutated variant regions.

Only one count was recorded for this clone. Its antigen remains unidentified. This clonotype was sampled from an adult in good health. The sample consisted of peripheral blood, taken on day 0 of AZD1222 vaccination. The rearrangement joins TRBV6-5 to TRBJ1-1, with 7 bases fitting TRBD1. The CDR3 region is CASSYRGPVAEAFF. For the CDR3, the DNA is TGTGCCAGCAGTTACAGGGGGCCGGTGGCTGAAGCTTTCTTT.